Below are 15 T cell receptor beta chains sequenced from a single sample in a study of multiple sclerosis patients with progressive multifocal leukoencephalopathy. The time point was: approximately 12 months of natalizumab therapy. Clones were sequenced by immunoSEQ multiplex PCR, and TCRdb holds only the in-frame ones, with some missing. The sample shows tens of thousands of clones, almost 90% of them seen only once. The sample here was PBMCs, taken from a patient treated with natalizumab. These receptors were taken from a human donor with multiple sclerosis.

The V gene is TRBV4-1, the J gene TRBJ1-5; 8 positions agree with TRBD1. The germline V gene has CDR1 MGHRA and CDR2 YSYEKL. The length of the CDR3 is 15 residues. J was trimmed by 2 bases and V by 2 bases; bases with no gene match: 2. The CDR3 loop is CASSQTGGGNQPQHF. The CDR3 nucleotides are TGCGCCAGCAGCCAAACAGGGGGAGGCAATCAGCCCCAGCATTTT.

This clone was seen a handful of times. V gene TRBV28 combines with J gene TRBJ2-2; weak D call: TRBD1 (6 bases). Trimming removed 5 bases at V and 0 bases at J, with 10 bases between. The germline V gene has CDR1 MDHEN and CDR2 SYDVKM. The CDR3 consists of 15 residues. The CDR3 here is CASSLGTTNTGELFF. The CDR3 nucleotides are TGTGCCAGCAGTCTGGGGACAACGAACACCGGGGAGCTGTTTTTT.

Here the CDR3 DNA reads TGTGCCAGTAGTATAGGCTCTGGAAACACCATATATTTT. This sequence encodes CASSIGSGNTIYF. This sequence joins TRBV19 and TRBJ1-3; D remains unclear. Germline V gene data show CDR1 as LNHDA and CDR2 as SQIVND (reference sequence). CDR3 length: 13 residues. V lost 1 base and J 0 bases, leaving 1 base between the germline ends.

This rearrangement joins TRBV6-1 to TRBJ1-2; D is possibly TRBD1 (6 bases). The germline CDR1 and CDR2 sequences are MNHNS and SASEGT. The CDR3 loop spans 14 amino acids. Trimming shortened V by 7 bases and J by 4 bases, and 16 bases separated the two germline ends. CDR3: CASTQRGQLYGYTF. DNA for the CDR3: TGTGCCAGCACCCAGAGAGGACAGCTCTATGGCTACACCTTC.

The CDR3 bases are TGCGCCAGCAGCCAAGAAACGGGCAGGGGAGGGAACATTCAGTACTTC. Protein product: CASSQETGRGGNIQYF. The V and J genes are TRBV4-3 and TRBJ2-4; D is possibly TRBD2 (7 bases). Trimming removed 0 bases at V and 7 bases at J, with 16 bases between. The CDR3 consists of 16 residues. Germline CDR1 reads LGHNA; CDR2 reads YSLEER.

In this sample, this clone turned up once. The V and J genes are TRBV9 and TRBJ2-7; a weak D match, TRBD2 (5 bases). Germline V gene data show CDR1 as SGDLS and CDR2 as YYNGEE. V dropped 0 bases and J dropped 6 bases, with 16 bases sitting between them. This CDR3 has 15 residues. CDR3 loop: CASSVEGTDRGEQYF. The CDR3 region has the DNA TGTGCCAGCAGCGTAGAGGGTACTGATCGGGGCGAGCAGTACTTC.

This sequence joins TRBV5-4 and TRBJ2-3, with TRBD1 matching over 7 bases. Germline CDR1 reads SGHNT; CDR2 reads YYREEE (reference sequence). The CDR3 is 15 residues long. Germline trimming cut 2 bases from V and 2 bases from J; bases unmatched to any gene: 5. As DNA, the CDR3 is TGTGCCAGCAGCTTCAATAGGGGGCTCACAGATACGCAGTATTTT. Translating gives CASSFNRGLTDTQYF.

The genes are TRBV7-8 and TRBJ2-3; tentative D call: TRBD2 (6 bases). Germline V gene lookup returns CDR1 SGHVS and CDR2 FQNEAQ. The CDR3 contains 15 residues. The V gene lost 5 bases and the J gene lost 4 bases, with 16 bases spanning the gap. The CDR3 DNA sequence: TGTGCCAGCAGCCCGAGGGTGGGGGGAGCAGATACGCAGTATTTT. Translation gives CASSPRVGGADTQYF.

The CDR3 loop is CASSRGGTGFFNQPQHF. The CDR3 nucleotides read TGTGCCAGCAGCCGGGGTGGGACAGGCTTCTTCAATCAGCCCCAGCATTTT. The chain has TRBV5-8 and TRBJ1-5; TRBD1 agrees at 8 bases. Germline V gene lookup returns CDR1 SGHTS and CDR2 YDEGEE. The V segment lost 4 bases and the J segment 3 bases; nucleotides outside the gene matches: 12. The length of the CDR3 is 17 residues.

The chain combines TRBV15 with TRBJ2-1; 15 bases line up with TRBD2. The CDR3 is made up of 17 amino acids. Per the germline V gene, CDR1 is LNHNV and CDR2 is YYDKDF (reference sequence). V was clipped by 0 bases and J by 7 bases; unmatched bases: 4. CDR3 residues: CATSRDRTSGGANEQFF. The CDR3 bases are TGTGCCACCAGCAGAGATCGGACTAGCGGGGGGGCTAATGAGCAGTTCTTC.

This clone has a handful of counts. This rearrangement joins TRBV5-1 to TRBJ1-1; 10 bases fit TRBD1. Germline V gene data show CDR1 as SGHRS and CDR2 as YFSETQ. The CDR3 is 17 residues long. J lost 5 bases, V lost 4 bases, and 14 bases had no gene match. The CDR3 nucleotides are TGCGCCAGCAGCCAACGGGACAGGGGCTCCGTGGGAACTGAAGCTTTCTTT. Translating gives CASSQRDRGSVGTEAFF.

The CDR3 DNA is TGTGCCAGCAGCCAATATCCGAATAACAGGGGCGAGCAGTACTTC. Protein: CASSQYPNNRGEQYF. This chain joins TRBV4-2 and TRBJ2-7, with 7 bases aligning to TRBD1. V dropped 2 bases and J dropped 6; count of bases not matched to a gene: 10. The CDR3 covers 15 residues. Germline-derived CDR1 and CDR2 are LGHNA and YNFKEQ.

The gene calls are TRBV19 and TRBJ1-2, with a tentative D call TRBD1 (6 bases). The CDR3 extends over 15 amino acids. In germline, CDR1 is LNHDA, CDR2 SQIVND (reference sequence). With 1 base removed from V and 4 bases from J, the gap between germline ends came to 13 bases. The CDR3 DNA reads TGTGCCAGTAGTATAGGGGACAAAGAACCCTATGGCTACACCTTC. Encoded protein: CASSIGDKEPYGYTF.

The chain has TRBV9 and TRBJ1-2; D gene unclear. V lost 0 bases, J lost 11 bases, and 14 bases lay in between. CDR1 and CDR2 from the germline V gene are SGDLS and YYNGEE. The CDR3 length is 13 residues. The CDR3 bases are TGTGCCAGCAGCGTAGAGTCCGGACTTCTTTACACCTTC. It codes for CASSVESGLLYTF.

The V gene is TRBV9, the J gene TRBJ2-3; D uncertain. V was cut by 3 bases and J by 3 bases, with 14 bases left in between. This CDR3 comprises 15 residues. CDR1 is SGDLS and CDR2 is YYNGEE in the germline V gene. CDR3 DNA: TGTGCCAGCAGCGCGTCCCCGTTATCGACAGATACGCAGTATTTT. This codes for CASSASPLSTDTQYF. Together with reference TRBV9 and TRBJ2-3, the CDR3 gives the full variable domain: DSGVTQTPKHLITATGQRVTLRCSPRSGDLSVYWYQQSLDQGLQFLIQYYNGEERAKGNILERFSAQQFPDLHSELNLSSLELGDSALYFCASSASPLSTDTQYFGPGTRLTVL.